This T cell receptor (beta chain) was documented in a study of blood T cell repertoires in COVID-19. Unmatched junction bases numbered 4, after V lost 2 bases and J lost 6 bases. CDR1 and CDR2 (germline): GTSNPN, SVGIG (reference sequence). This CDR3 region has 13 residues. Here immunoSEQ multiplex PCR was the method, and the copy in TCRdb shows in-frame clones only, minus some. The sample consists of some 490,000 clones, 80% to 90% of them appearing once. The sequence derives from a human donor in a cohort sampled during active COVID-19. The chain links TRBV30 to TRBJ1-1, with TRBD1 matching 9 bases. Specimen: peripheral blood. This chain's CDR3 is CAWSWGQGAEAFF. CDR3 in DNA: TGTGCCTGGAGTTGGGGACAGGGCGCTGAAGCTTTCTTT.